The sequence of this TCR beta chain was determined in a study of low-dose radiotherapy and immunotherapy resistance in tumors. Background on the study: Daily intake of oral aspirin 300 mg by patients lasted four cycles and began on cycle 1 day 1.

This clonotype is medium-sized within its sample. Time point defined: after trial treatment. Stated treatment: LDRT plus nivolumab, ipilimumab, low-dose cyclophosphamide and aspirin (RACIN trial). Donors were treated with nivolumab, ipilimumab, aspirin, and low-dose cyclophosphamide and radiotherapy. Advanced solid tumors lacking tumor-infiltrating lymphocytes characterized eligible patients. Priming of first-strand cDNA relied on TRAV- and TRBV-specific primers (covering alpha and beta chains). With a V-primer adapter and a constant-region primer, TCRs were amplified for approximately 19 PCR cycles. TCRdb itself ran the reads through MiXCR, one entry per CDR3 protein. The table shows approximately 45,000 distinct CDR3 sequences, with less than 30% occurring only once. The CDR3 extends over 15 amino acids. CDR1 SGHRS and CDR2 YFSETQ come from the germline V gene. Losses at the gene ends were 4 bases for V and 13 bases for J; bases not matched to a gene: 17.

The V gene is TRBV5-1, the J gene TRBJ2-1; 7 bases line up with TRBD1. The sequence was obtained from a male donor with prostate cancer. The sample here was PBMCs, taken after low-dose radiotherapy plus immunotherapy. The CDR3 DNA follows: TGCGCCAGCAGCCGCATCCCCGGGACAGCCGGCTTACAGTTCTTC. Translated, it gives CASSRIPGTAGLQFF.